This TCR beta chain was obtained from a study of Graves' ophthalmopathy and Graves' hyperthyroidism. Note on this clonotype: At one boundary the junction diverges from the germline segment, which might be a read error.

Germline loops: CDR1 ENHRY, CDR2 SYGVKD. This CDR3 has 14 residues. Amplification from RNA transcripts yielded the TCR beta CDR3 regions. RT-PCR in the first round used HTBI primers; a second-round multiplex PCR followed. TCRdb independently ran MiXCR on the multiplex PCR reads; one entry per CDR3 protein. Of 900,000 to 1,200,000 distinct CDR3 sequences in the sample, less than 45% were seen once. This clonotype was obtained from an adult man with Graves' hyperthyroidism. Sequences were obtained from peripheral blood or thyroid tissue (not recorded which). The chain joins TRBV10-3 to TRBJ2-2, with D perhaps being TRBD1 or TRBD2 (5 bases each). In DNA, the CDR3 is TGTGCCATCAGTGAGTCGGGGACCACCGGGGAGCTGGTTTTT. This encodes CAISESGTTGELVF.